The clone carrying this T cell receptor (beta chain) was seen only once. This sample stems from a study of T cells after posttransplantation cyclophosphamide. Peripheral blood was collected from the related graft donor on the marrow donation day. The data were produced by immunoSEQ multiplex PCR, yet TCRdb's version contains in-frame clones alone and is incomplete. The sample holds 47,000 or so clones, about 90% seen once. The specimen sequenced was PBMCs. This TCR came from a woman in her fifties or sixties in good health and a related stem cell transplant donor.

The CDR3 region is CAMAGDRTDTQYF. CDR3 coding DNA: TGTGCCATGGCGGGGGACCGGACAGATACGCAGTATTTT. J is TRBJ2-3 and V is TRBV10-3; 7 bases match TRBD2. Germline values: CDR1 ENHRY, CDR2 SYGVKD. The CDR3 is 13 residues long. The V segment lost 9 bases and the J segment 3 bases; nucleotides outside the gene matches: 6.